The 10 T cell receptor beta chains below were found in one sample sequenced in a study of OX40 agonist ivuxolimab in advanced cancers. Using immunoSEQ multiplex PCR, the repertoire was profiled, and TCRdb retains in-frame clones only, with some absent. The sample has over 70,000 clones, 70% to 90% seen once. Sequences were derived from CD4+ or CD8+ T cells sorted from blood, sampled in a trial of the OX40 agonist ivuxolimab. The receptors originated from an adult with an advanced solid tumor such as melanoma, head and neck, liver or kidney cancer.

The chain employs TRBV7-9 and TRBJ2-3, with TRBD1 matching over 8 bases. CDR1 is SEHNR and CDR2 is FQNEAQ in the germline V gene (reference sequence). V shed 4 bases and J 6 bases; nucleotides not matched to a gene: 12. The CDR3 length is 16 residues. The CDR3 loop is CASSSMPGQAGDTQYF. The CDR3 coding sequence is TGTGCCAGCAGCTCGATGCCGGGACAGGCGGGGGATACGCAGTATTTT.

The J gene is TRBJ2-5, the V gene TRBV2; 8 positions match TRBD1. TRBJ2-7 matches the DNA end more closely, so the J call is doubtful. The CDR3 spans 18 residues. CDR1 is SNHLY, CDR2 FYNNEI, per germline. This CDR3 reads CASSEAARTWTGTHEQYF. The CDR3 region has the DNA TGTGCCAGCAGTGAAGCGGCAAGAACTTGGACAGGGACCCACGAGCAGTACTTC.

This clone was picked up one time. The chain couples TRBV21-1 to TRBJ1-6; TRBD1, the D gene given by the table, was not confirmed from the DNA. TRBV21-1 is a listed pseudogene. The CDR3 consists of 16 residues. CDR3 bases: TGTGCCAGGTGGGGGCAGTCCAATATTTATAATTCACCCCTCCACTTT. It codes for CARWGQSNIYNSPLHF.

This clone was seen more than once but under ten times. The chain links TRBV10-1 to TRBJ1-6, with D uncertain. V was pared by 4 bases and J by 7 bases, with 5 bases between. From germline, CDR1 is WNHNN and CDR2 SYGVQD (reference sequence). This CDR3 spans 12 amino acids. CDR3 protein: CASSAMNSPLHF. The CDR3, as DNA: TGCGCCAGCAGTGCGATGAATTCACCCCTCCACTTT.

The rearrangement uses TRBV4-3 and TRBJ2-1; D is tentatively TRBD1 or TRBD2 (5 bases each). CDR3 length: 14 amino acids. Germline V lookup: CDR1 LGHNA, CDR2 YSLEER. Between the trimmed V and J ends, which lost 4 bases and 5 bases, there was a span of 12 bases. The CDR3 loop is CASSPRGVDNEQFF. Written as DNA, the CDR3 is TGCGCCAGCAGCCCGAGAGGGGTCGACAATGAGCAGTTCTTC.

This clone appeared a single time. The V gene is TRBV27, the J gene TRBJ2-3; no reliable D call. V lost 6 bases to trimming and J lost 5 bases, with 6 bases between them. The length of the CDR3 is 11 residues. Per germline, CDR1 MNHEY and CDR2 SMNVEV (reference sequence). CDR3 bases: TGTGCCAGCAGCCGTTTAGATACGCAGTATTTT. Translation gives CASSRLDTQYF.

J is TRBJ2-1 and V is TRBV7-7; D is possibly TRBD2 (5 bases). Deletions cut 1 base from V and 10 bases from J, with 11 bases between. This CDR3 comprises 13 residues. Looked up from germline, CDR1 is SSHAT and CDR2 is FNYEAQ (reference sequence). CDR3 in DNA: TGTGCCAGCAGCTTAGGGACTGTGGGGGAGCAGTTCTTC. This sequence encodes CASSLGTVGEQFF.

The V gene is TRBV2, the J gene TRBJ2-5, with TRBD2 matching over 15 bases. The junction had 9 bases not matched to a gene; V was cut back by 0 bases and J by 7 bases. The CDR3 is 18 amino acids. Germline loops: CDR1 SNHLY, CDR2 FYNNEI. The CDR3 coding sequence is TGTGCCAGCAGTGAAGCCCCCGGGACTAGCGGGGGGTCATGGACCCAGTACTTC. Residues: CASSEAPGTSGGSWTQYF.

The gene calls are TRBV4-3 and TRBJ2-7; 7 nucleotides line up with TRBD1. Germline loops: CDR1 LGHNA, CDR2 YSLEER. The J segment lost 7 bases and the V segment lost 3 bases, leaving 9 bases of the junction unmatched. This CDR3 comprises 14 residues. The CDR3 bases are TGCGCCAGCAGCCACGACACAGGGGCGAGAGAGCAGTACTTC. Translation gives CASSHDTGAREQYF.

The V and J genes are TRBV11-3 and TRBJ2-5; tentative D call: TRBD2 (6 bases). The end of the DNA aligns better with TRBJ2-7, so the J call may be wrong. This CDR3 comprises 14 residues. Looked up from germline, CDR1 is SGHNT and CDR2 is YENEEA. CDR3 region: CASSTGVGVDEQYF. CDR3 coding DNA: TGTGCCAGCAGCACGGGAGTTGGGGTTGACGAGCAGTACTTC.